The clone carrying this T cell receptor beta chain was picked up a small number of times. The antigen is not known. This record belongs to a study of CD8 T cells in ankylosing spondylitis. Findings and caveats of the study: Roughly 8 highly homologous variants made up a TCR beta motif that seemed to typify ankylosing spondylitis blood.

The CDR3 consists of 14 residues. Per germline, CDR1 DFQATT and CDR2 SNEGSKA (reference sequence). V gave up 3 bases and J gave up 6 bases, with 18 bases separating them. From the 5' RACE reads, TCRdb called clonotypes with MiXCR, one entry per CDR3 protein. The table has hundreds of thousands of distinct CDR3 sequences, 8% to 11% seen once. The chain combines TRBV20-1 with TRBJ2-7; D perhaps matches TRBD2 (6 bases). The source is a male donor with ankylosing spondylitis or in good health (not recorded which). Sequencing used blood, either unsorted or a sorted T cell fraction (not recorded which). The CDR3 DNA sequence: TGCAGTGCTAGGGGGGAGGAGGGAACGGGCGAGCAGTACTTC. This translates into CSARGEEGTGEQYF.